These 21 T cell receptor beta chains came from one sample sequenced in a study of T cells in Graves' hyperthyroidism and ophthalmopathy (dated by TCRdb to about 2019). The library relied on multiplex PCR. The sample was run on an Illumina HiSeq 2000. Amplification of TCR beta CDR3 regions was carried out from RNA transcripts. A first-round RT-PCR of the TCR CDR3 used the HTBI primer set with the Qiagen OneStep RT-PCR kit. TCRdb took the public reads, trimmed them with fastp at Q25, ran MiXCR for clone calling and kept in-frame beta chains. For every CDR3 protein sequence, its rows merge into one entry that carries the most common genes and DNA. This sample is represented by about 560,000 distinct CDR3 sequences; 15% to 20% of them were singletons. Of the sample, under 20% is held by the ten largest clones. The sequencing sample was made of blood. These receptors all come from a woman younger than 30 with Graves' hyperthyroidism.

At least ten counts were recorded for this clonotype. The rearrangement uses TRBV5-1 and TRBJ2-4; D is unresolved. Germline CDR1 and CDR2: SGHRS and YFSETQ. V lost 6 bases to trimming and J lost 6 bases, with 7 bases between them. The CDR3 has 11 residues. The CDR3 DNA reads TGCGCCAGCACGGATGGAAACATTCAGTACTTC. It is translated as CASTDGNIQYF.

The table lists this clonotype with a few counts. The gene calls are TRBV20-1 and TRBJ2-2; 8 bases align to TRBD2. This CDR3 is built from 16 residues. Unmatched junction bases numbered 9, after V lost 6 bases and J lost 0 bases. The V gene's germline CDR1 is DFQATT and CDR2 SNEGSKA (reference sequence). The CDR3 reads CSARVERGTNTGELFF. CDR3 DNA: TGCAGTGCCAGGGTAGAGCGGGGGACGAACACCGGGGAGCTGTTTTTT.

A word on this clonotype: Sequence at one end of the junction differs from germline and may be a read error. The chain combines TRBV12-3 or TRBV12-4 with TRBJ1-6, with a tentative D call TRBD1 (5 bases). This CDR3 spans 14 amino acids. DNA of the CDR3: TGTGTCAGCAGCGGGGGGACGGGCAATTGGGCCCTCCACTTT. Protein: CVSSGGTGNWALHF.

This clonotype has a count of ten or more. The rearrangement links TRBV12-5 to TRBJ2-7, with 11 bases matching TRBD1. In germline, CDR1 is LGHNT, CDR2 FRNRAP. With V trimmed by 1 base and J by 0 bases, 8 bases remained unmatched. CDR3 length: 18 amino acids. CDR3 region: CASGLARTGGVPSYEQYF. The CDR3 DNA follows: TGTGCTAGTGGTTTGGCCCGGACAGGGGGCGTCCCCTCCTACGAGCAGTACTTC.

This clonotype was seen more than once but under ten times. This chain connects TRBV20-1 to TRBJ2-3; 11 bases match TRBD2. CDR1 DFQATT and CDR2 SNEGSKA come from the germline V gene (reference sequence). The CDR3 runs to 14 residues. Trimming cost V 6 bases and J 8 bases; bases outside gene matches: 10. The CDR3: CSAGTSGPGATQYF. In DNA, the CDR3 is TGCAGTGCCGGGACTAGCGGCCCCGGGGCTACGCAGTATTTT.

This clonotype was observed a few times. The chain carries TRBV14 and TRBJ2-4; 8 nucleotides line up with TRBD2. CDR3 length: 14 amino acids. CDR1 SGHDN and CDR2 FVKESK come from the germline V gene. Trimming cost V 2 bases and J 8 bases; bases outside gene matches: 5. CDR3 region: CASSQLLAGDIQYF. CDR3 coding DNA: TGTGCCAGCAGCCAACTGCTAGCGGGTGACATTCAGTACTTC.

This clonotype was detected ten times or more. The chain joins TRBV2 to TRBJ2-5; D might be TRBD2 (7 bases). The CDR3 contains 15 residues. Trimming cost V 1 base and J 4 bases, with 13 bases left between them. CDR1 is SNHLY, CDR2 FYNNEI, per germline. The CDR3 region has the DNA TGTGCCAGCAGTGAAGACGGGGGGCGAGGAGAGACCCAGTACTTC. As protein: CASSEDGGRGETQYF.

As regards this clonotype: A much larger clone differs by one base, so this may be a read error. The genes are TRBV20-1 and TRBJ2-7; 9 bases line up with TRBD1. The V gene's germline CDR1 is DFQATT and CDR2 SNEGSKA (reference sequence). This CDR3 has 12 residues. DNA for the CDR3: TGCAGTGCTCCACAGGGGGCCTACGTGCAGTACTTC. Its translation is CSAPQGAYVQYF.

The CDR3 sequence is CASSSNPTTGLGELFF. The CDR3, as DNA: TGCGCCAGCAGCTCGAACCCTACTACCGGGTTGGGGGAGCTGTTTTTT. The gene calls are TRBV5-1 and TRBJ2-2; D remains ambiguous. This CDR3 is 16 amino acids long. Trimming shortened V by 3 bases and J by 8 bases, and 20 bases separated the two germline ends. The germline gives CDR1 SGHRS, CDR2 YFSETQ.

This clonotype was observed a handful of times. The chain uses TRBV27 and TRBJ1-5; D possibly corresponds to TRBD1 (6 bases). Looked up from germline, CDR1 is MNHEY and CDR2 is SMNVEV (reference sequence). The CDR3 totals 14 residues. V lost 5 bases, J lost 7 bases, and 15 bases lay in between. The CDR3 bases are TGTGCCAGCAGTGAGGACAGTCCCGGCCAGCCCCAGCATTTT. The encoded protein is CASSEDSPGQPQHF.

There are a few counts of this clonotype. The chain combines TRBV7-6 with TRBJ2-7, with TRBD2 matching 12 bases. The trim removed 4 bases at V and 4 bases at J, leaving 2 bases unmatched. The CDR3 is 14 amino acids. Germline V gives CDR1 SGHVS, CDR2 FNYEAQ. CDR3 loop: CASSWTSGDYEQYF. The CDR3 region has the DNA TGTGCCAGCAGCTGGACTAGCGGGGATTACGAGCAGTACTTC.

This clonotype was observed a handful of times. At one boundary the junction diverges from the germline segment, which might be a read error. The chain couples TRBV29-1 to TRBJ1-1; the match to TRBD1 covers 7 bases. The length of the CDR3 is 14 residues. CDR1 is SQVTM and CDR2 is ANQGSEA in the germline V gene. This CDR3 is CGVRQGLANTEAFF. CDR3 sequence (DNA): TGCGGCGTCCGACAGGGTCTAGCGAACACTGAAGCTTTCTTT.

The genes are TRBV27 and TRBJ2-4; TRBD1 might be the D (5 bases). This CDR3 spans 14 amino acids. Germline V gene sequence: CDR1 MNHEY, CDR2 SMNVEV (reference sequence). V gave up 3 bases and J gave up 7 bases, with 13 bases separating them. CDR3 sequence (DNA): TGTGCCAGCAGTTTTCACAGGTCTTCGAACATTCAGTACTTC. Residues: CASSFHRSSNIQYF.

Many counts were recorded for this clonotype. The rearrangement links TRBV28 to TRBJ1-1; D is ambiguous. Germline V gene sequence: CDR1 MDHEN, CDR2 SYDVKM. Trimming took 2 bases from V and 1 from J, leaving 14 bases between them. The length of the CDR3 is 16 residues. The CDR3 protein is CASSLVPAQPNTEAFF. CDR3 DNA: TGTGCCAGCAGTTTAGTTCCGGCACAGCCGAACACTGAAGCTTTCTTT.

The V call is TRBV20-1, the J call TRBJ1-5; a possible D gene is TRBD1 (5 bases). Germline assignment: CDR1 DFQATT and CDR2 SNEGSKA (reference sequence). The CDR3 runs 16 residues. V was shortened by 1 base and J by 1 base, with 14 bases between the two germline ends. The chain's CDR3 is CSARGSGRGSNQPQHF. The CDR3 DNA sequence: TGCAGTGCTAGAGGCTCGGGGAGGGGCAGCAATCAGCCCCAGCATTTT.

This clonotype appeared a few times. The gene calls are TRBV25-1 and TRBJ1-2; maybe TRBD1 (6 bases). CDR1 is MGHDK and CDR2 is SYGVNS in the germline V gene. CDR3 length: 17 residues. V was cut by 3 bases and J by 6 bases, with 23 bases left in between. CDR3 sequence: CASSDSGQRIQNDGYTF. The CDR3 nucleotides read TGTGCCAGCAGTGACTCCGGACAGCGAATACAAAATGATGGCTACACCTTC.

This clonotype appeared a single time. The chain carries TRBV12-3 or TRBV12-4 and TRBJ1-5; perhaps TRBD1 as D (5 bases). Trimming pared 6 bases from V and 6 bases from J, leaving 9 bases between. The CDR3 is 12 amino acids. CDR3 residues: CASSDSGQPQHF. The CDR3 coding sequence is TGTGCCAGCAGCGACAGTGGTCAGCCCCAGCATTTT.

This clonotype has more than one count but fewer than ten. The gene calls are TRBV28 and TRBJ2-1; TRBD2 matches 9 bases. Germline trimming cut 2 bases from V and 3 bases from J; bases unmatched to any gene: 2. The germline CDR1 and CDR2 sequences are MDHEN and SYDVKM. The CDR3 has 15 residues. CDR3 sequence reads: CASSLAGGDYNEQFF. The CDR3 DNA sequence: TGTGCCAGCAGTTTAGCGGGAGGGGACTACAATGAGCAGTTCTTC.

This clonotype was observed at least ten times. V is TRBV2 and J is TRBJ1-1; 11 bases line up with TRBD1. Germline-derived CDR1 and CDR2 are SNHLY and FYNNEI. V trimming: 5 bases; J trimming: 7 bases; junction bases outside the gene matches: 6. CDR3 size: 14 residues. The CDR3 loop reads CASSSDRGLGEAFF. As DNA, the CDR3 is TGTGCCAGCAGTTCGGACAGGGGGCTCGGTGAAGCTTTCTTT.

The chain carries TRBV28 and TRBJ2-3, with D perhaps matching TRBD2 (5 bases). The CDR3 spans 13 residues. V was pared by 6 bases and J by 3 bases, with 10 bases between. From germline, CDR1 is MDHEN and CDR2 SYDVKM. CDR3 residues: CASSRPGTDTQYF. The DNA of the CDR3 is TGTGCCAGCAGCCGCCCGGGGACAGATACGCAGTATTTT.

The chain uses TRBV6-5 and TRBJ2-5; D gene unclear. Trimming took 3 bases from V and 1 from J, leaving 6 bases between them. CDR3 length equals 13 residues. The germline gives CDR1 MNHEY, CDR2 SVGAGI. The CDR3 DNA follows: TGTGCCAGCAGTTATTTGCGCCAAGAGACCCAGTACTTC. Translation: CASSYLRQETQYF.